This T cell receptor beta chain was documented in a study of lymphopenia after photon versus proton radiotherapy. Repertoires were generated with immunoSEQ multiplex PCR, while TCRdb's copy carries only in-frame clones and drops some. Of around 150,000 clones in the sample, around nine tenths were seen once. This clone was picked up one time. The TCR sequence derives from a man between 50 and 59 years old with gastric cancer. The specimen was peripheral blood, collected from a patient treated with photon-based radiotherapy.

This CDR3 is CSARGSAEQYF. DNA for the CDR3: TGCAGTGCTAGAGGATCAGCCGAGCAGTACTTC. The chain joins TRBV20-1 to TRBJ2-7; D is uncertain. CDR1 and CDR2 (germline): DFQATT, SNEGSKA (reference sequence). V was clipped by 1 base and J by 6 bases, with 7 bases between them. This CDR3 has 11 residues.